This is a list of T cell receptor beta chains from one sample in a study of blood T cell repertoires in COVID-19. Repertoires were generated with immunoSEQ multiplex PCR, while TCRdb's copy carries only in-frame clones and drops some. The repertoire holds more than 150,000 clones, with about 82% as singletons. Source material: peripheral blood. These receptors originate from a woman in her 30s with acute or convalescent COVID-19. CDR3s include the opening cysteine and the closing phenylalanine or tryptophan.

j_call: TRBJ2-3
v_call: TRBV3-1/TRBV3-2
cdr3_aa: CASSQDRGDTQYF

j_call: TRBJ2-1
v_call: TRBV29-1
cdr3_aa: CSVGQGHEQFF

j_call: TRBJ1-4
v_call: TRBV5-4
cdr3_aa: CASSLGPGANEKLFF

j_call: TRBJ2-7
v_call: TRBV6-1
cdr3_aa: CASSEASTSGGTKQYF

j_call: TRBJ2-5
v_call: TRBV5-1
cdr3_aa: CASSPYLQETQYF

j_call: TRBJ1-1
v_call: TRBV19
cdr3_aa: CASSIDPILNTEAFF

j_call: TRBJ1-2
v_call: TRBV6-1
cdr3_aa: CASSEARGRGYGYTF

j_call: TRBJ1-3
v_call: TRBV5-1
cdr3_aa: CASSPGESGNTIYF

j_call: TRBJ2-7
v_call: TRBV5-4
cdr3_aa: CASSLDGGAISYEQYF

j_call: TRBJ1-1
v_call: TRBV28
cdr3_aa: CASKTRGPTEAFF

j_call: TRBJ1-1
v_call: TRBV6-5
cdr3_aa: CASTYGQTANTEAFF

j_call: TRBJ1-5
v_call: TRBV14
cdr3_aa: CASSQDTGPSNQPQHF

j_call: TRBJ1-5
v_call: TRBV6-5
cdr3_aa: CASRADSDNQPQHF

j_call: TRBJ1-1
v_call: TRBV6-2/TRBV6-3
cdr3_aa: CASSYSSVEPEAFF

j_call: TRBJ2-5
v_call: TRBV6-6
cdr3_aa: CASSYSSVRETQYF

j_call: TRBJ2-7
v_call: TRBV27
cdr3_aa: CASSLRSTGTYEQYF

j_call: TRBJ2-7
v_call: TRBV7-8
cdr3_aa: CASSQGLALYF

j_call: TRBJ2-1
v_call: TRBV19
cdr3_aa: CASSKGRNSYNEQFF

j_call: TRBJ1-2
v_call: TRBV28
cdr3_aa: CASSSGGYYGYTF

j_call: TRBJ1-2
v_call: TRBV27
cdr3_aa: CASSLTGMEGYTF

j_call: TRBJ2-3
v_call: TRBV12-3/TRBV12-4
cdr3_aa: CASSLEGDTQYF

j_call: TRBJ2-1
v_call: TRBV27
cdr3_aa: CASSLGLAGASYNEQFF